Below, 9 T cell receptor beta chains from the same sample are listed, as sequenced in a study of blood T cell repertoires in COVID-19. Assay: immunoSEQ multiplex PCR; the TCRdb copy retains only in-frame clones and omits some. The repertoire consists of hundreds of thousands of clones, with around 90% occurring once and the leading ten covering approximately 2%. Sequences were obtained from PBMCs or T cells enriched from blood (not recorded which). The receptor source for this set is a young woman with acute COVID-19.

For the CDR3, the DNA is TGTGCCAGCAGCCTAAAGGGCGGGAGGGTCTACAATGAGCAGTTCTTC. Its translation: CASSLKGGRVYNEQFF. This chain connects TRBV27 to TRBJ2-1, with 9 bases fitting TRBD2. J lost 3 bases, V lost 6 bases, and 9 bases had no gene match. Germline CDR1 is MNHEY and CDR2 is SMNVEV (reference sequence). The CDR3 extends over 16 amino acids.

The chain couples TRBV4-1 to TRBJ1-2; TRBD1 matches 8 bases. J gave up 7 bases and V 5 bases, and 3 bases lay outside the gene matches. CDR1 is MGHRA and CDR2 is YSYEKL in the germline V gene. The CDR3 has 12 amino acids. CDR3 residues: CASSSQGAGYTF. CDR3 DNA: TGCGCCAGCAGCTCCCAGGGGGCTGGCTACACCTTC.

The CDR3 coding sequence is TGCAGTGCCGTCCGGGGAGAGACCCAGTACTTC. Translated, it gives CSAVRGETQYF. The rearrangement joins TRBV20-1 to TRBJ2-5, with D tentatively TRBD2 (5 bases). Germline CDR1 and CDR2: DFQATT and SNEGSKA (reference sequence). Trimming stripped 6 bases from V and 4 bases from J, with 9 bases between. This CDR3 is 11 amino acids long.

This clone was seen only a few times. The rearrangement joins TRBV20-1 to TRBJ1-4; the D is unclear. The CDR3 is 15 residues long. Germline CDR1 reads DFQATT; CDR2 reads SNEGSKA (reference sequence). V was clipped by 3 bases and J by 0 bases, with 11 bases between them. The chain's CDR3 is CSASSGTTTNEKLFF. The DNA of the CDR3 is TGCAGTGCTAGTTCGGGAACCACAACTAATGAAAAACTGTTTTTT.

In this sample, this clone turned up once. The rearrangement uses TRBV7-2 and TRBJ2-1, with TRBD2 identical over 12 bases. Germline-derived CDR1 and CDR2 are SGHTA and FQGNSA. This CDR3 has 17 residues. J lost 4 bases, V lost 5 bases, and 9 bases had no gene match. The DNA of the CDR3 is TGTGCCAGCAGCATACCTGCCGGGACTAGCGGGTACAATGAGCAGTTCTTC. Residues: CASSIPAGTSGYNEQFF.

The gene calls are TRBV30 and TRBJ1-2, with 7 bases fitting TRBD1. Germline V gene lookup returns CDR1 GTSNPN and CDR2 SVGIG (reference sequence). The length of the CDR3 is 15 residues. V lost 4 bases to trimming and J lost 8 bases; unmatched junction nucleotides: 16. Here the CDR3 reads CAWKPSDRISKGYTF. The CDR3 DNA sequence: TGTGCCTGGAAACCGTCGGACAGGATTTCGAAAGGCTACACCTTC.

The chain combines TRBV27 with TRBJ1-2; 8 bases align to TRBD1. The germline V gene encodes CDR1 MNHEY and CDR2 SMNVEV (reference sequence). The length of the CDR3 is 14 residues. V lost 6 bases, J lost 4 bases, and 7 bases stayed unmatched. CDR3 DNA: TGTGCCAGCAGGTCCTCAGGGGGCTTCTATGGCTACACCTTC. As protein: CASRSSGGFYGYTF.

A single count supports this clone. J is TRBJ1-1 and V is TRBV19; D possibly corresponds to TRBD1 (5 bases). V was trimmed by 7 bases and J by 6 bases, leaving 21 bases between them. CDR3 length equals 15 residues. Germline CDR1 and CDR2: LNHDA and SQIVND (reference sequence). The CDR3 DNA is TGTGCCAGTAATTCCGCGGGGGAAACGTTCCCTGAAGCTTTCTTT. Amino acid sequence: CASNSAGETFPEAFF.

The V call is TRBV9, the J call TRBJ1-2; D unclear. Trimming removed 4 bases at V and 4 bases at J, with 11 bases between. In germline, CDR1 is SGDLS, CDR2 YYNGEE. The CDR3 totals 13 residues. CDR3 region: CASSTTEFYGYTF. Written as DNA, the CDR3 is TGTGCCAGCAGCACGACGGAGTTCTATGGCTACACCTTC.